This TCR beta chain appears in the sequencing data of a study of shared clonotypes between healthy human individuals. TCRdb's table, derived via immunoSEQ multiplex PCR, lists solely in-frame clones and lacks some. The table shows 2 million to 2.5 million clones, with 85% to 95% occurring only once. Per germline, CDR1 MNHEY and CDR2 SVGAGI. The CDR3 spans 14 residues. Trimming took 3 bases from V and 1 from J, leaving 7 bases between them. The J gene is TRBJ2-1, the V gene TRBV6-5; D remains ambiguous. The sequence was obtained from a man aged 18 to 29 in good health. Some clones in this sample may be carry-over from other donors' samples. Sequencing was performed on naive CD4+ T cells from PBMCs. Subset of the sample: CD45RA+ positively selected. The CDR3 sequence: CASSYGVSYNEQFF. The CDR3 bases are TGTGCCAGCAGTTATGGGGTATCCTACAATGAGCAGTTCTTC.